This T cell receptor (beta chain) was found in a study of brain T cells in children with intractable seizures. The sequenced cases were selected for having the highest brain T cell transcript signatures. This CDR3 has 16 amino acids. CDR1 and CDR2 (germline): SGHDT, YYEEEE. J was trimmed by 3 bases and V by 4 bases; bases with no gene match: 12. The table came from immunoSEQ multiplex PCR; TCRdb's copy has only in-frame clones and leaves some out. Among fewer than 25,000 clones, approximately 94% were seen once, and the ten largest hold about 6%. Material: peripheral blood, obtained at surgery. The receptor was isolated from a boy under 18 with focal cortical dysplasia and intractable seizures. This chain joins TRBV5-6 and TRBJ2-7; 8 bases line up with TRBD2. The CDR3 DNA reads TGTGCCAGCAGCCCCTACCCGGGGGGGAGTGGCTACGAGCAGTACGTC. Protein product: CASSPYPGGSGYEQYV.